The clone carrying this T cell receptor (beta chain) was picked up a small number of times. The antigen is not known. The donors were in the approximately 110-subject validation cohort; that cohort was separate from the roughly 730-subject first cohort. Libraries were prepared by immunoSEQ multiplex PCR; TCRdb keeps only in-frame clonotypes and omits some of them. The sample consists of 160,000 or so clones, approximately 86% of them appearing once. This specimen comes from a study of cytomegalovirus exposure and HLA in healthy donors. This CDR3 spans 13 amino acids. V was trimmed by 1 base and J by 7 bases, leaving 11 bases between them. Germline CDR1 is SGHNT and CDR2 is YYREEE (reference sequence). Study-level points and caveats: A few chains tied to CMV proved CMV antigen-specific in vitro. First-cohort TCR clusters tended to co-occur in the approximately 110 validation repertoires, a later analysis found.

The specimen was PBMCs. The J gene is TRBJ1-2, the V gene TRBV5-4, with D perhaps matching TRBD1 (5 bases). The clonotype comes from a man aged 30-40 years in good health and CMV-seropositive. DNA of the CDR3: TGTGCCAGCAGCTTGCGGGGGACCGGTGGCTACACCTTC. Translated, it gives CASSLRGTGGYTF. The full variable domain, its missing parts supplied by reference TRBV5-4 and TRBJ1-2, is ETGVTQSPTHLIKTRGQQVTLRCSSQSGHNTVSWYQQALGQGPQFIFQYYREEENGRGNFPPRFSGLQFPNYSSELNVNALELDDSALYLCASSLRGTGGYTFGSGTRLTVV.